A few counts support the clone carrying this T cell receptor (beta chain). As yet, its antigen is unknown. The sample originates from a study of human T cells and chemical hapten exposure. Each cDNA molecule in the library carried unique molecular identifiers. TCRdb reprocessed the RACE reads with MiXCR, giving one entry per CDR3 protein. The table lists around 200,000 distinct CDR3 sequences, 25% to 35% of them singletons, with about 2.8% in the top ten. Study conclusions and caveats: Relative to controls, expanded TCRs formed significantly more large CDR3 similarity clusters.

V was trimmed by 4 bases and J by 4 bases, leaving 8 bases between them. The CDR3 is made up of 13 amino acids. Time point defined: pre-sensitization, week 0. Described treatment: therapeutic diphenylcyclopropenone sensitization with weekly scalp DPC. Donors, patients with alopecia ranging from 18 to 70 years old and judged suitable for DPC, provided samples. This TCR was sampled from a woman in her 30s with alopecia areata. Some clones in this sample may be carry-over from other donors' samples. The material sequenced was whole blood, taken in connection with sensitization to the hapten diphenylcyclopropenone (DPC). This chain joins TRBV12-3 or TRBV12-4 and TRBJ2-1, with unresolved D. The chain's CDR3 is CASSSRRYNEQFF. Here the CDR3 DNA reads TGTGCCAGCAGTTCTCGGCGGTACAATGAGCAGTTCTTC.